The clone carrying this TCR beta chain was observed a single time. The antigen remains unidentified. The data belong to a study of OX40 agonist ivuxolimab in advanced cancers. On the study more broadly: Among those enrolled, mean age was 60 years (range about 23 to 85) and 75% to 85% were male. Study-wide points: Some nonresponders additionally presented with little normalized T-cell clonal expansion. The mean number of expanded clones was higher in CD8+ T cells than in CD4+.

This CDR3 region has 14 residues. The germline V gene has CDR1 MDHEN and CDR2 SYDVKM. The V end lost 5 bases, the J end lost 3 bases, and 14 bases lay between the germline ends. Here immunoSEQ multiplex PCR was the method, and the copy in TCRdb shows in-frame clones only, minus some. The data show tens of thousands of clones, 81% seen once. This sequence originates from an adult with an advanced solid tumor such as melanoma, head and neck, liver or kidney cancer. This material consisted of CD4+ or CD8+ T cells sorted from blood, taken in a trial of the OX40 agonist ivuxolimab. This chain links TRBV28 with TRBJ2-7; no reliable D call. The CDR3 coding sequence is TGTGCCAGCAGTCCTAACGGGTCGGGCTACGAGCAGTACTTC. This translates into CASSPNGSGYEQYF.